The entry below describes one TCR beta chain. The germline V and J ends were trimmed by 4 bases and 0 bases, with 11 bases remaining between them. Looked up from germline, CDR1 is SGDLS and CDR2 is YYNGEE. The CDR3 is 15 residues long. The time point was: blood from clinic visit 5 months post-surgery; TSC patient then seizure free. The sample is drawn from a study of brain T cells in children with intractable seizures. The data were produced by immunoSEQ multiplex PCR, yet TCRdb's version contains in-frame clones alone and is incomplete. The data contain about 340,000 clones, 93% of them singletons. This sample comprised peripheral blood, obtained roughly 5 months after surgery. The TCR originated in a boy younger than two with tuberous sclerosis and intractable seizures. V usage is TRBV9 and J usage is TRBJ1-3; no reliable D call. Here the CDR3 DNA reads TGTGCCAGCAGCCCCACATACGGCTCTGGAAACACCATATATTTT. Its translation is CASSPTYGSGNTIYF. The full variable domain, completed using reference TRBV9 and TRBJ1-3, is DSGVTQTPKHLITATGQRVTLRCSPRSGDLSVYWYQQSLDQGLQFLIQYYNGEERAKGNILERFSAQQFPDLHSELNLSSLELGDSALYFCASSPTYGSGNTIYFGEGSWLTVV.